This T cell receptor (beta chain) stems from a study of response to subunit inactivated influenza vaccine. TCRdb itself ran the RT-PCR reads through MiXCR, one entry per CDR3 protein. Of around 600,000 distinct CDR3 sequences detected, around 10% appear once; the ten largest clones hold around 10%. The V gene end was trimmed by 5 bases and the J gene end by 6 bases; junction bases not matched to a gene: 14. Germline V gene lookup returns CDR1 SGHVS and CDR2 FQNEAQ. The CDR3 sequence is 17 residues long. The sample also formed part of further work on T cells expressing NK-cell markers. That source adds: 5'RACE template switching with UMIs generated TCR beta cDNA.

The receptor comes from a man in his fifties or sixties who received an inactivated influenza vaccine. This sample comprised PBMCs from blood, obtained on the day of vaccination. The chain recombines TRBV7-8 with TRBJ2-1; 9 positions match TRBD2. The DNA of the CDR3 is TGTGCCAGCAGCCTAGAAGCGTTGGGACTAGCAAGCAATGAGCAGTTCTTC. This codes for CASSLEALGLASNEQFF.